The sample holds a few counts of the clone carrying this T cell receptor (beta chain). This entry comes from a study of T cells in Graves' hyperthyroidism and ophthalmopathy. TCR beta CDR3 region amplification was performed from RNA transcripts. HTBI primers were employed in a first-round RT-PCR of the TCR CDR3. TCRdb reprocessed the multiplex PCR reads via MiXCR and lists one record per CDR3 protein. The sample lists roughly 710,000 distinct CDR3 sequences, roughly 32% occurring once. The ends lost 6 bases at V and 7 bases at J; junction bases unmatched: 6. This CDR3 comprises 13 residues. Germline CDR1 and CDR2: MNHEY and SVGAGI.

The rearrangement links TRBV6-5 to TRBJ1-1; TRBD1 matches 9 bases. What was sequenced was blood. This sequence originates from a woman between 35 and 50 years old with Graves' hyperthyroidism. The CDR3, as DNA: TGTGCCAGCAGGACGACAGGGGGAAATGAAGCTTTCTTT. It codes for CASRTTGGNEAFF.